The next 14 T cell receptor beta chains were all read from a single sample in a study of blood T cell repertoires in COVID-19. Sequencing used immunoSEQ multiplex PCR; TCRdb keeps in-frame clones, though not all of them. Among 150,000 or so clones, about 80% were seen once, and the ten largest hold about two fifths. Source material: peripheral blood. The receptors stem from a human donor in a cohort sampled during active COVID-19.

The CDR3 region has the DNA TGTGCCAGCAGCTTAACAGGGGAGGTAGAGACCCAGTACTTC. This translates into CASSLTGEVETQYF. The chain combines TRBV7-2 with TRBJ2-5; weak D call: TRBD1 (7 bases). Trimming took 2 bases from V and 4 from J, leaving 11 bases between them. The CDR3 has 14 residues. Germline V gene lookup returns CDR1 SGHTA and CDR2 FQGNSA.

A single count supports this clone. The CDR3 loop is CASSLMTGGPEQYV. CDR3 nucleotide sequence: TGTGCCAGCAGCTTGATGACGGGAGGGCCAGAGCAGTACGTC. The chain recombines TRBV5-5 with TRBJ2-7; 8 bases agree with TRBD2. Germline CDR1 reads SGHKS; CDR2 reads YYEKEE (reference sequence). This CDR3 has 14 residues. V gave up 1 base and J gave up 7 bases; unmatched junction bases: 7.

This clone was observed a single time. CDR3 loop: CASSRPGQIPYEQYF. DNA for the CDR3: TGTGCCAGTAGCCGACCGGGACAGATCCCTTACGAGCAGTACTTC. The chain combines TRBV19 with TRBJ2-7; 7 bases line up with TRBD1. The CDR3 has 15 residues. Germline V lookup: CDR1 LNHDA, CDR2 SQIVND (reference sequence). J gave up 4 bases and V 6 bases, and 12 bases lay outside the gene matches.

This clone appeared a few times. The genes are TRBV24-1 and TRBJ1-2; TRBD1 aligns across 9 bases. The germline gives CDR1 KGHDR, CDR2 SFDVKD. V lost 4 bases and J lost 5; bases outside the gene matches: 4. The CDR3 runs to 14 residues. CDR3 coding DNA: TGTGCCACCAGTGAAGCCGGGACAGGGTATGGCTACACCTTC. As protein: CATSEAGTGYGYTF.

The chain links TRBV18 to TRBJ1-1; 8 bases agree with TRBD1. CDR1 KGHSH and CDR2 LQKENI come from the germline V gene. The V and J ends lost 6 bases and 7 bases, in that order; junction bases with no gene match: 7. There are 13 residues in the CDR3. CDR3: CASSKDREGEAFF. DNA of the CDR3: TGTGCCAGCTCCAAGGACAGGGAGGGTGAAGCTTTCTTT. The variable domain in full, with the rest retrieved from reference TRBV18 and TRBJ1-1, is NAGVMQNPRHLVRRRGQEARLRCSPMKGHSHVYWYRQLPEEGLKFMVYLQKENIIDESGMPKERFSAEFPKEGPSILRIQQVVRGDSAAYFCASSKDREGEAFFGQGTRLTVV.

J is TRBJ2-2 and V is TRBV12-5; D might be TRBD1 (6 bases). Germline loops: CDR1 LGHNT, CDR2 FRNRAP. V was trimmed by 0 bases and J by 5 bases, leaving 16 bases between them. CDR3 size: 17 residues. The CDR3 nucleotides read TGTGCTAGTGGTTTGGTACTCGCGGCAGGGGTTACCGGGGAGCTGTTTTTT. Translated, it gives CASGLVLAAGVTGELFF. Complete variable domain (other parts from reference TRBV12-5 and TRBJ2-2): DARVTQTPRHKVTEMGQEVTMRCQPILGHNTVFWYRQTMMQGLELLAYFRNRAPLDDSGMPKDRFSAEMPDATLATLKIQPSEPRDSAVYFCASGLVLAAGVTGELFFGEGSRLTVL.

The chain has TRBV5-6 and TRBJ1-2, with D maybe TRBD1 (5 bases). CDR3 length: 15 residues. Per the germline V gene, CDR1 is SGHDT and CDR2 is YYEEEE. Between the trimmed V and J ends, which lost 0 bases and 4 bases, there was a span of 13 bases. This CDR3 reads CASSLGVRESYGYTF. CDR3 DNA: TGTGCCAGCAGCTTGGGCGTCAGGGAAAGCTATGGCTACACCTTC.

This rearrangement joins TRBV5-4 to TRBJ1-6; 9 bases agree with TRBD1. CDR3 length equals 16 residues. V dropped 1 base and J dropped 9; count of bases not matched to a gene: 8. From germline, CDR1 is SGHNT and CDR2 YYREEE (reference sequence). The CDR3 region has the DNA TGTGCCAGCAGCTTGACCGGGACAGGGAACGGTTCACCCCTCCACTTT. Amino acids: CASSLTGTGNGSPLHF.

The CDR3 DNA reads as TGTGCCAGTAGGACTAGCCACAATGAGCAGTTCTTC. Protein sequence: CASRTSHNEQFF. The chain joins TRBV19 to TRBJ2-1; 7 bases line up with TRBD2. Germline V lookup: CDR1 LNHDA, CDR2 SQIVND (reference sequence). The CDR3 sequence is 12 residues long. V gave up 6 bases and J gave up 5 bases; unmatched junction bases: 1.

CDR3 bases: TGCAGTGCTAGTGGGGGCAGTAAAGCATTGAGCACCGGGGAGCTGTTTTTT. It specifies CSASGGSKALSTGELFF. The rearrangement uses TRBV20-1 and TRBJ2-2; D may be TRBD1 (6 bases). The ends were cut back, 3 bases at V and 4 bases at J, with 21 bases in the middle. This CDR3 spans 17 amino acids. Germline V gene data show CDR1 as DFQATT and CDR2 as SNEGSKA (reference sequence).

The chain employs TRBV11-2 and TRBJ1-1; 8 bases map to TRBD1. The CDR3 length is 14 residues. The V gene's germline CDR1 is SGHAT and CDR2 FQNNGV. J gave up 6 bases and V 0 bases, and 3 bases lay outside the gene matches. For the CDR3, the DNA is TGTGCCAGCAGCTTAGAGGTGGACAGGGCTGAAGCTTTCTTT. Its protein is CASSLEVDRAEAFF.

This clone was seen a handful of times. The rearrangement uses TRBV27 and TRBJ2-2; D is perhaps TRBD2 (6 bases). CDR1 and CDR2 (germline): MNHEY, SMNVEV (reference sequence). Deletions cut 5 bases from V and 2 bases from J, with 12 bases between. The CDR3 has 15 amino acids. In nucleotides, the CDR3 is TGTGCCAGCAGTACCGCGGGATATAACACCGGGGAGCTGTTTTTT. Amino acids: CASSTAGYNTGELFF.

This clone was seen more than once but under ten times. The chain combines TRBV3-1 (or the pseudogene TRBV3-2) with TRBJ1-1; D not resolved. The germline gives CDR1 LGHDT, CDR2 YNNKEL (reference sequence). V was trimmed by 5 bases and J by 6 bases, leaving 10 bases between them. This CDR3 is built from 12 residues. CDR3 amino acids: CASSSPSAEAFF. CDR3 nucleotide sequence: TGTGCCAGCAGCTCCCCGAGCGCTGAAGCTTTCTTT.

A single count supports this clone. The chain is built from TRBV5-6 and TRBJ2-7, with D tentatively TRBD2 (5 bases). CDR1 and CDR2 from the germline V gene are SGHDT and YYEEEE. V was clipped by 3 bases and J by 2 bases, with 9 bases between them. The CDR3 is 13 residues long. The DNA for the CDR3 is TGTGCCAGCAGCTACGCCGGGGCCTACGAGCAGTACTTC. Translation gives CASSYAGAYEQYF.